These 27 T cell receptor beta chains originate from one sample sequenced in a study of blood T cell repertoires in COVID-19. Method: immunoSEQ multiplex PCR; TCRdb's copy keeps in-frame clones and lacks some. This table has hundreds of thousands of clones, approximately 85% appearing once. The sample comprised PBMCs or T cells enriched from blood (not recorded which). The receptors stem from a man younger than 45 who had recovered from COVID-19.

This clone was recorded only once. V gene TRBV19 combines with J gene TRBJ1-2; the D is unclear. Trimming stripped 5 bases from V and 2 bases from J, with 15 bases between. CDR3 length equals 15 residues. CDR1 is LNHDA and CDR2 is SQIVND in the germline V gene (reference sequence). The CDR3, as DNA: TGTGCCAGTAGTCTGGCGGGAGACCGAAACTATGGCTACACCTTC. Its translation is CASSLAGDRNYGYTF. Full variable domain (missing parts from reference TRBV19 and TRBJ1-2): DGGITQSPKYLFRKEGQNVTLSCEQNLNHDAMYWYRQDPGQGLRLIYYSQIVNDFQKGDIAEGYSVSREKKESFPLTVTSAQKNPTAFYLCASSLAGDRNYGYTFGSGTRLTVV.

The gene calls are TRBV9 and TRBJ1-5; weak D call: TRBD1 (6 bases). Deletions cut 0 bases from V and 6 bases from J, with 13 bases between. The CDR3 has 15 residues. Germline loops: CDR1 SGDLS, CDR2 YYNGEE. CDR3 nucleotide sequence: TGTGCCAGCAGCGTAGAGGGGGGGGCAGGTCAGCCCCAGCATTTT. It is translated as CASSVEGGAGQPQHF.

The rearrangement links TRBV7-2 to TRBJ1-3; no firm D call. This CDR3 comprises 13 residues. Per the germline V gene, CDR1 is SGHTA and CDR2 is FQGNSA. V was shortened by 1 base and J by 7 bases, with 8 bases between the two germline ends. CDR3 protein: CASSLERRNTIYF. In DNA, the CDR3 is TGTGCCAGCAGCTTAGAAAGGCGGAACACCATATATTTT.

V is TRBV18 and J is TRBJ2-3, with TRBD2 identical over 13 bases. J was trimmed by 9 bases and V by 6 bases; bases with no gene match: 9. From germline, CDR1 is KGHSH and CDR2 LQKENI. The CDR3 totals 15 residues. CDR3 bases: TGTGCCAGCTCCCCGGGACTAGCGGGGCCGGGCACGCAGTATTTT. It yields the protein CASSPGLAGPGTQYF.

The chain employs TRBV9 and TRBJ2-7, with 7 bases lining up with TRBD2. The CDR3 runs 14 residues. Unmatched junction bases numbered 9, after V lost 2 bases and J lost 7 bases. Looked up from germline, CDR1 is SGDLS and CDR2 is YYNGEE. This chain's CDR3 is CASSVLVRGGEQYF. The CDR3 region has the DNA TGTGCCAGCAGCGTTCTAGTACGGGGAGGGGAGCAGTACTTC.

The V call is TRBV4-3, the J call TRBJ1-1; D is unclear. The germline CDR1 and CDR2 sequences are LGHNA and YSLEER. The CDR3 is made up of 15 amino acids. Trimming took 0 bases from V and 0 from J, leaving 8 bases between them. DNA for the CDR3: TGCGCCAGCAGCCAAGATTCGGCGGTGAACACTGAAGCTTTCTTT. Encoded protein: CASSQDSAVNTEAFF.

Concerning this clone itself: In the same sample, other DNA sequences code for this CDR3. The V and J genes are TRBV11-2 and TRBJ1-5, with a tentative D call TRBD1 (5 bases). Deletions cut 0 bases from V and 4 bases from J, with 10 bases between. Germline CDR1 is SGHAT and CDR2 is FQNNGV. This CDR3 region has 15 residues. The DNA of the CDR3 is TGTGCCAGCAGCTTAGATCTCGGGGGTAATCAGCCCCAGCATTTT. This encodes CASSLDLGGNQPQHF.

CDR3 amino acids: CASSAIPQEGEQFF. The CDR3 DNA sequence: TGTGCCAGCAGCGCGATCCCCCAGGAGGGTGAGCAGTTCTTC. The chain links TRBV9 to TRBJ2-1; perhaps TRBD2 as D (6 bases). Germline V gives CDR1 SGDLS, CDR2 YYNGEE. V was shortened by 3 bases and J by 9 bases, with 16 bases between the two germline ends. The CDR3 covers 14 residues.

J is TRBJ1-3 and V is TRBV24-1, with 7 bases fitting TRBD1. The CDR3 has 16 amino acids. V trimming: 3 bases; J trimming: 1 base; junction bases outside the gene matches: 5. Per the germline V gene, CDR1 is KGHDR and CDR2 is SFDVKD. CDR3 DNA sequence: TGTGCCACCAGTGATCCCCGGGACAGTTCTGGAAACACCATATATTTT. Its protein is CATSDPRDSSGNTIYF.

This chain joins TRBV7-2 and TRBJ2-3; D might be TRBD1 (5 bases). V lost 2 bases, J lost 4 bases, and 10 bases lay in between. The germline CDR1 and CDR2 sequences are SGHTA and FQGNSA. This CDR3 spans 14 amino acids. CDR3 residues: CASSLRQGADTQYF. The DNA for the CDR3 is TGTGCCAGCAGCTTAAGGCAGGGTGCAGATACGCAGTATTTT. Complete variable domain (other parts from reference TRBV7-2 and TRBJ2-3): GAGVSQSPSNKVTEKGKDVELRCDPISGHTALYWYRQSLGQGLEFLIYFQGNSAPDKSGLPSDRFSAERTGGSVSTLTIQRTQQEDSAVYLCASSLRQGADTQYFGPGTRLTVL.

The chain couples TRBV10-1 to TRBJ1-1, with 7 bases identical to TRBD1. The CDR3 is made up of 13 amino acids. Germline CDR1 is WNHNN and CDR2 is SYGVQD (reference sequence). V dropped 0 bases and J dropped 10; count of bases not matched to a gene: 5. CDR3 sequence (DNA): TGCGCCAGCAGTGAGTCGACAGGGCGGGCAGCTTTCTTT. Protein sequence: CASSESTGRAAFF.

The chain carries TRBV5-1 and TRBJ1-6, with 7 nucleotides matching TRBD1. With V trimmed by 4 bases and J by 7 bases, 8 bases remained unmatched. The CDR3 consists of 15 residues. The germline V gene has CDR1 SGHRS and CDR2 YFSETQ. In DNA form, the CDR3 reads TGCGCCAGCAGCCCTACGGGACAGAAGAATTCACCCCTCCACTTT. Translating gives CASSPTGQKNSPLHF.

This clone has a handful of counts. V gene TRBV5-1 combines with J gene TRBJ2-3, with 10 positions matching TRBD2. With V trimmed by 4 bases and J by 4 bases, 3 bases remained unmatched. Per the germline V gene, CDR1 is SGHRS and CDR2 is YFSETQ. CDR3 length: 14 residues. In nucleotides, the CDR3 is TGCGCCAGCAGCCGAAGCGGGGGGGCAGATACGCAGTATTTT. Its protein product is CASSRSGGADTQYF.

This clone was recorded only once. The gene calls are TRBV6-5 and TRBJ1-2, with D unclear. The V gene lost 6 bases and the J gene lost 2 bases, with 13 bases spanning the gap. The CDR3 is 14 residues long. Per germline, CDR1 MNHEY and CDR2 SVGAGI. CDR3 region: CASRRGLLNYGYTF. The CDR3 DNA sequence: TGTGCCAGCAGGCGAGGGCTTTTGAACTATGGCTACACCTTC.

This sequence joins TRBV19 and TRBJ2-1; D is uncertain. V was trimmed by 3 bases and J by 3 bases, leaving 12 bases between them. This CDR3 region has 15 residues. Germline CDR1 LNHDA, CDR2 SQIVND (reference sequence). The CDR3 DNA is TGTGCCAGTAGTATTAAAACTACCAACTACAATGAGCAGTTCTTC. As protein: CASSIKTTNYNEQFF.

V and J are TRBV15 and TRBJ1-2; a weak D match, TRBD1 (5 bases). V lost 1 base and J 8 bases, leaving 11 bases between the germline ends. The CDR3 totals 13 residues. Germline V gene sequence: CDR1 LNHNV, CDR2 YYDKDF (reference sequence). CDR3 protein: CATSRAGGAGYTF. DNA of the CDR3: TGTGCCACCAGCAGAGCTGGAGGGGCAGGCTACACCTTC.

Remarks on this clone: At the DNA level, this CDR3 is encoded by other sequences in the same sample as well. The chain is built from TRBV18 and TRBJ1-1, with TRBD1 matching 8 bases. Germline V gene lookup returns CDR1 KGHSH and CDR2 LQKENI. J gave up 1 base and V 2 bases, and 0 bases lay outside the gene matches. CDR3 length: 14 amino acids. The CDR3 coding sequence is TGTGCCAGCTCACCAGGACAGGGGAACACTGAAGCTTTCTTT. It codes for CASSPGQGNTEAFF.

The DNA of the CDR3 is TGTGCCAGCAGCTTAGGATCGGCGGGGACCAACACCATATATTTT. Protein sequence: CASSLGSAGTNTIYF. The genes are TRBV7-8 and TRBJ1-3; TRBD1 might be the D (5 bases). This CDR3 spans 15 amino acids. Germline loops: CDR1 SGHVS, CDR2 FQNEAQ. V dropped 1 base and J dropped 7 bases, with 14 bases sitting between them.

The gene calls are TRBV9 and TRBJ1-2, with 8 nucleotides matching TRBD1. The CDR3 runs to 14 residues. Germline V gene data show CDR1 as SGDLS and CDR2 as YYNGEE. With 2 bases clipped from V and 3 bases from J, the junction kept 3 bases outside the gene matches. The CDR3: CASSVGQGYYGYTF. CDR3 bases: TGTGCCAGCAGCGTTGGACAGGGATACTATGGCTACACCTTC.

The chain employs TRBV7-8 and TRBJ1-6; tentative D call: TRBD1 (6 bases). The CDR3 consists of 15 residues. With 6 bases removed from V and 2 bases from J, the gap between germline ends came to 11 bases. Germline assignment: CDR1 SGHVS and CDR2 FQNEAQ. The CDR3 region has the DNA TGTGCCAGCAGTTCAGAGGGGGCCTATAATTCACCCCTCCACTTT. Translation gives CASSSEGAYNSPLHF.

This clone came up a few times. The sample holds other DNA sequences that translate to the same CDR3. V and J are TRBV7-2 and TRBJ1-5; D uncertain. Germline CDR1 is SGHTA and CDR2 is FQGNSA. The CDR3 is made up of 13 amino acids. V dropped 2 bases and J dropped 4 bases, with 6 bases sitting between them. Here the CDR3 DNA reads TGTGCCAGCAGCTTAAGAGGGAATCAGCCCCAGCATTTT. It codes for CASSLRGNQPQHF.

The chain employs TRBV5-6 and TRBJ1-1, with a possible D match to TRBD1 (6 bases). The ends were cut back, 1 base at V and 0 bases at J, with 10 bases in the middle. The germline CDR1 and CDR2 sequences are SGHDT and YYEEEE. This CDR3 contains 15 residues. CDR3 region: CASSLYTGLNTEAFF. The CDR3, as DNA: TGTGCCAGCAGCTTGTATACAGGGCTGAACACTGAAGCTTTCTTT.

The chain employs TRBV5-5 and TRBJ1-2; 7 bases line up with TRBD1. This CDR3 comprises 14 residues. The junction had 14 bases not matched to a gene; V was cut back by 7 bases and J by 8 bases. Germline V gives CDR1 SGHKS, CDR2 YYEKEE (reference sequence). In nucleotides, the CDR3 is TGTGCCAGCGCCATCCGTACCGGGGACAGCGGCTACACCTTC. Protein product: CASAIRTGDSGYTF. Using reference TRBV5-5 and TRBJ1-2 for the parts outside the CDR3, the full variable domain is DAGVTQSPTHLIKTRGQQVTLRCSPISGHKSVSWYQQVLGQGPQFIFQYYEKEERGRGNFPDRFSARQFPNYSSELNVNALLLGDSALYLCASAIRTGDSGYTFGSGTRLTVV.

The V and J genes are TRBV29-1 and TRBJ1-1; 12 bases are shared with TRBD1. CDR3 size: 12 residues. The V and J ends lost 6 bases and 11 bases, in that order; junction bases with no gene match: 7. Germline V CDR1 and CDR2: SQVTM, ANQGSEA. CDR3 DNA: TGCAGCGTCTACCGGGACAGGGGGCCGGCTTTCTTT. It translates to CSVYRDRGPAFF.

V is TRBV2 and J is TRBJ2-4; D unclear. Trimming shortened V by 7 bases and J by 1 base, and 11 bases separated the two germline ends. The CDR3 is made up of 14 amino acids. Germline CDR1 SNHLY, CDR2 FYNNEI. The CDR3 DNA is TGTGCCAGCACAGGTCCCTTGGCCAAAAACATTCAGTACTTC. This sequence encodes CASTGPLAKNIQYF.

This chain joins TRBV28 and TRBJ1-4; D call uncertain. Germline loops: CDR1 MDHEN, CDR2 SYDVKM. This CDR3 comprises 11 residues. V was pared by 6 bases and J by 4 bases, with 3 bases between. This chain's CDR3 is CASSLNEKLFF. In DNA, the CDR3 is TGTGCCAGCAGCCTTAATGAAAAACTGTTTTTT.

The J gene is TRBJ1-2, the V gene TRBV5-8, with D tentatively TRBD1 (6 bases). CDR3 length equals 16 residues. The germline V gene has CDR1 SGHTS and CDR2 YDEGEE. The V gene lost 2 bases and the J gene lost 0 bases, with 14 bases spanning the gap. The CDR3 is CASSLVLTGANYGYTF. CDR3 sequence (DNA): TGTGCCAGCAGCTTAGTCTTGACAGGAGCTAACTATGGCTACACCTTC.